These 17 T cell receptor beta chains originate from one sample sequenced in a study of T cells after yellow fever vaccination. TCRdb itself ran the 5' RACE reads through MiXCR, one entry per CDR3 protein. The sample includes 350,000 to 450,000 distinct CDR3 sequences, approximately 19% of them seen just once. Sequenced here: PBMCs, sampled before the yellow fever booster vaccination. Source of these receptors: a man in his late teens or twenties who received the YFV17D yellow fever vaccine.

This clonotype was picked up a small number of times. This rearrangement joins TRBV29-1 to TRBJ2-7, with 12 bases fitting TRBD2. The CDR3 is 15 amino acids. Germline CDR1 reads SQVTM; CDR2 reads ANQGSEA. With V trimmed by 2 bases and J by 5 bases, 7 bases remained unmatched. The CDR3 DNA reads TGCAGCGTTGAAACCGGACTAGCGGGGAGAAACGAGCAGTACTTC. This encodes CSVETGLAGRNEQYF.

This clonotype was counted only a few times. The chain combines TRBV7-2 with TRBJ1-2, with TRBD1 matching 10 bases. CDR1 and CDR2 from the germline V gene are SGHTA and FQGNSA. This CDR3 is 16 amino acids long. V lost 5 bases to trimming and J lost 2 bases; unmatched junction nucleotides: 8. The CDR3 nucleotides are TGTGCCAGCAGCCTGACAGGGGGCCGAGAAAACTATGGCTACACCTTC. Translated: CASSLTGGRENYGYTF.

This rearrangement joins TRBV9 to TRBJ2-5; D is perhaps TRBD2 (7 bases). Trimming stripped 0 bases from V and 5 bases from J, with 11 bases between. From germline, CDR1 is SGDLS and CDR2 YYNGEE. The CDR3 contains 14 residues. The CDR3 protein is CASSVAQGGETQYF. CDR3 nucleotides: TGTGCCAGCAGCGTAGCACAGGGAGGGGAGACCCAGTACTTC.

In its sample, this clonotype was seen many times. The J gene is TRBJ1-5, the V gene TRBV5-1; D gene uncertain. With 4 bases removed from V and 0 bases from J, the gap between germline ends came to 8 bases. The CDR3 runs to 14 residues. CDR1 SGHRS and CDR2 YFSETQ come from the germline V gene. The CDR3 here is CASSPGDSNQPQHF. CDR3 DNA sequence: TGCGCCAGCAGCCCGGGTGATAGCAATCAGCCCCAGCATTTT.

In regard to this clonotype: A read error may account for a junction end that differs from germline. The gene calls are TRBV7-3 and TRBJ2-7, with D uncertain. This CDR3 has 13 residues. Germline CDR1 and CDR2: SGHTA and FQGTGA. This CDR3 reads CASGLTPAYEQYF. CDR3 DNA sequence: TGTGCCAGCGGCTTAACCCCGGCCTACGAGCAGTACTTC.

This clonotype was seen once. This chain joins TRBV5-1 and TRBJ1-3, with D possibly being TRBD1 (5 bases). CDR3 length: 15 amino acids. Trimming left V 8 bases short and J 0 bases short, with 15 bases between. Per the germline V gene, CDR1 is SGHRS and CDR2 is YFSETQ. The CDR3 DNA reads as TGCGCCAGTACTCTGGCAGGGATCTCTGGAAACACCATATATTTT. Encoded protein: CASTLAGISGNTIYF.

The chain uses TRBV29-1 and TRBJ1-1; D is unresolved. CDR1 is SQVTM, CDR2 ANQGSEA, per germline. The V and J ends lost 4 bases and 0 bases respectively, with 6 bases between them. The CDR3 totals 12 residues. DNA for the CDR3: TGCAGCGTTGCTCCCATGAACACTGAAGCTTTCTTT. This codes for CSVAPMNTEAFF.

The chain links TRBV6-2 or TRBV6-3 to TRBJ2-1, with TRBD2 as a possible D gene (6 bases). V was trimmed by 6 bases and J by 6 bases, leaving 15 bases between them. Germline V lookup: CDR1 MNHEY, CDR2 SVGEGT. The CDR3 consists of 14 residues. The CDR3 DNA is TGTGCCAGCAGCGCCGGGGGAGGTAGCAATGAGCAGTTCTTC. Translation gives CASSAGGGSNEQFF.

The genes are TRBV12-3 or TRBV12-4 and TRBJ2-2; 8 nucleotides line up with TRBD1. CDR3 size: 17 residues. With V trimmed by 3 bases and J by 5 bases, 11 bases remained unmatched. In DNA, the CDR3 is TGTGCCAGCAGTTTCCCACAGGGGGGCGGGTTAACCGGGGAGCTGTTTTTT. This translates into CASSFPQGGGLTGELFF.

This clonotype has more than one count but fewer than ten. The chain uses TRBV11-2 and TRBJ2-5, with D possibly called TRBD1 or TRBD2 (5 bases each). Trimming took off 5 bases at V and 4 bases at J, with 14 bases between the two ends. Germline loops: CDR1 SGHAT, CDR2 FQNNGV. The CDR3 is 14 amino acids. CDR3 nucleotide sequence: TGTGCCAGCAGCGGGACCAAACCAGGAGAGACCCAGTACTTC. Protein sequence: CASSGTKPGETQYF.

This clonotype was seen a few times. The rearrangement uses TRBV28 and TRBJ1-2, with unresolved D. The CDR3 consists of 16 residues. Between the trimmed V and J ends, which lost 3 bases and 0 bases, there was a span of 14 bases. Germline V gene data show CDR1 as MDHEN and CDR2 as SYDVKM. The CDR3 spells CASSLWTGISNYGYTF. The DNA of the CDR3 is TGTGCCAGCAGTTTGTGGACCGGAATCTCTAACTATGGCTACACCTTC.

The chain recombines TRBV2 with TRBJ2-2; D might be TRBD2 (7 bases). The germline V and J ends were trimmed by 7 bases and 6 bases, with 9 bases remaining between them. In germline, CDR1 is SNHLY, CDR2 FYNNEI. The CDR3 extends over 12 amino acids. Written as DNA, the CDR3 is TGTGCCAGCATGCGGGGGCCCGGGGAGCTGTTTTTT. Translating gives CASMRGPGELFF.

The CDR3 here is CASSPELAETQYF. CDR3 coding DNA: TGTGCCAGCTCACCAGAGCTAGCAGAGACCCAGTACTTC. The chain couples TRBV18 to TRBJ2-5; D might be TRBD2 (5 bases). The V end was cut by 2 bases, the J end by 4 bases, with 8 bases between. CDR1 is KGHSH, CDR2 LQKENI, per germline. The CDR3 sequence is 13 residues long.

The chain links TRBV7-9 to TRBJ2-2; no firm D call. Germline CDR1 is SEHNR and CDR2 is FQNEAQ (reference sequence). The CDR3 length is 16 residues. The germline V and J ends were trimmed by 1 base and 5 bases, with 14 bases remaining between them. CDR3 residues: CASSLVAASATGELFF. CDR3 in DNA: TGTGCCAGCAGCTTAGTGGCAGCATCTGCGACCGGGGAGCTGTTTTTT.

V is TRBV5-1 and J is TRBJ1-1, with D perhaps matching TRBD1 (5 bases). CDR3 length: 14 residues. Between the trimmed V and J ends, which lost 3 bases and 4 bases, there was a span of 13 bases. Per the germline V gene, CDR1 is SGHRS and CDR2 is YFSETQ. The DNA of the CDR3 is TGCGCCAGCAGCTACACCTCTCAGGGCACTGAAGCTTTCTTT. Its protein product is CASSYTSQGTEAFF.

This clonotype occurred a few times. CDR3 in DNA: TGTGCCAGCAGCTTAGGGTCGCGGGGGTCACCCCTCCACTTT. It codes for CASSLGSRGSPLHF. The V call is TRBV7-2, the J call TRBJ1-6, with D maybe TRBD1 (5 bases). V was shortened by 1 base and J by 10 bases, with 11 bases between the two germline ends. The CDR3 consists of 14 residues. Per the germline V gene, CDR1 is SGHTA and CDR2 is FQGNSA.

The V gene is TRBV9, the J gene TRBJ2-5, with D perhaps matching TRBD2 (6 bases). Germline V gene sequence: CDR1 SGDLS, CDR2 YYNGEE. CDR3 length equals 15 residues. V lost 2 bases and J 4 bases, leaving 15 bases between the germline ends. The CDR3 loop is CASSVTSGLRETQYF. The CDR3 bases are TGTGCCAGCAGCGTGACTTCGGGACTGAGAGAGACCCAGTACTTC.